The 14 T cell receptor beta chains in this list originate from one sample, sequenced in a study of cytomegalovirus exposure and HLA in healthy donors. PCR primers comprised 60 Vbeta and 13 Jbeta primers. The method was immunoSEQ multiplex PCR; TCRdb's version includes in-frame clones alone and lacks a portion of them. This sample has over 150,000 clones, with roughly 80% found just once. The material sequenced was PBMCs. The receptors originated from a man in his late teens or twenties in good health and CMV-seronegative.

This clone was counted between two and nine times. V is TRBV2 and J is TRBJ1-2; maybe TRBD1 (5 bases). The germline V gene has CDR1 SNHLY and CDR2 FYNNEI. This CDR3 comprises 12 residues. V was trimmed by 4 bases and J by 7 bases, leaving 10 bases between them. The CDR3 DNA reads as TGTGCCAGCAGTGCCGGACAACGTGGCTACACCTTC. It codes for CASSAGQRGYTF.

The J gene is TRBJ2-3, the V gene TRBV19, with 11 bases matching TRBD2. There are 15 residues in the CDR3. Trimming at V came to 4 bases and at J to 2 bases, leaving 2 bases not matched to a gene. Germline loops: CDR1 LNHDA, CDR2 SQIVND (reference sequence). CDR3 sequence: CASSTSGGPTDTQYF. The CDR3 DNA follows: TGTGCCAGTAGTACTAGCGGGGGGCCCACAGATACGCAGTATTTT.

On this clone: Other DNA sequences in the same sample also yield this CDR3. The CDR3 DNA reads TGCGCCAGCAGCCAAGATCGGGGGGGCTACGAGCAGTACTTC. Its translation is CASSQDRGGYEQYF. The genes are TRBV4-1 and TRBJ2-7; 8 bases are a match to TRBD2. This CDR3 spans 14 amino acids. The germline V gene encodes CDR1 MGHRA and CDR2 YSYEKL. The trim removed 0 bases at V and 3 bases at J, leaving 1 base unmatched.

This sequence joins TRBV5-1 and TRBJ2-7, with 7 bases identical to TRBD1. The trim removed 3 bases at V and 2 bases at J, leaving 5 bases unmatched. Germline values: CDR1 SGHRS, CDR2 YFSETQ. There are 14 residues in the CDR3. DNA of the CDR3: TGCGCCAGCAGCTCCGGACAGGCCCCCTACGAGCAGTACTTC. It specifies CASSSGQAPYEQYF.

The chain links TRBV6-5 to TRBJ2-1; no reliable D call. Germline values: CDR1 MNHEY, CDR2 SVGAGI. Trimming left V 6 bases short and J 7 bases short, with 13 bases between. The CDR3 runs 13 residues. In nucleotides, the CDR3 is TGTGCCAGCAGCCTAACGACCAGGAATGAGCAGTTCTTC. It is translated as CASSLTTRNEQFF.

This clone was seen just once. This chain's CDR3 is CASSELYSNQPQHF. The CDR3 bases are TGTGCCAGCAGTGAACTATATAGCAATCAGCCCCAGCATTTT. V gene TRBV2 combines with J gene TRBJ1-5; D uncertain. Trimming pared 2 bases from V and 0 bases from J, leaving 5 bases between. The CDR3 consists of 14 residues. Germline loops: CDR1 SNHLY, CDR2 FYNNEI.

This chain joins TRBV6-1 and TRBJ1-1; tentatively, D is TRBD1 (6 bases). Trimming removed 6 bases at V and 4 bases at J, with 18 bases between. The length of the CDR3 is 15 residues. Germline lookup yields CDR1 MNHNS and CDR2 SASEGT. CDR3 bases: TGTGCCAGCAGGGGGGGGCAGGGGATGGTCACTGAAGCTTTCTTT. This encodes CASRGGQGMVTEAFF.

The chain carries TRBV5-1 and TRBJ2-7; 7 nucleotides align to TRBD1. The CDR3 is 14 residues long. Looked up from germline, CDR1 is SGHRS and CDR2 is YFSETQ. V trimming: 7 bases; J trimming: 2 bases; junction bases outside the gene matches: 9. As DNA, the CDR3 is TGCGCCAGCCGCACCAGGACAGGAGCCTACGAGCAGTACTTC. As protein: CASRTRTGAYEQYF. Variable domain in full (rest from reference TRBV5-1 and TRBJ2-7): KAGVTQTPRYLIKTRGQQVTLSCSPISGHRSVSWYQQTPGQGLQFLFEYFSETQRNKGNFPGRFSGRQFSNSRSEMNVSTLELGDSALYLCASRTRTGAYEQYFGPGTRLTVT.

This clone is a singleton in its sample. The J gene is TRBJ1-1, the V gene TRBV20-1; perhaps TRBD1 as D (5 bases). CDR3 length equals 11 residues. Germline V gene lookup returns CDR1 DFQATT and CDR2 SNEGSKA (reference sequence). Trimming shortened V by 0 bases and J by 8 bases, and 7 bases separated the two germline ends. The CDR3 DNA sequence: TGCAGTGCTAGAGATTCAGGGGAAGCTTTCTTT. This encodes CSARDSGEAFF.

The chain employs TRBV7-9 and TRBJ1-4; D gene ambiguous. V lost 5 bases, J lost 3 bases, and 19 bases lay in between. In germline, CDR1 is SEHNR, CDR2 FQNEAQ (reference sequence). The CDR3 extends over 17 amino acids. The CDR3 sequence is CASSPSKARASNEKLFF. CDR3 bases: TGTGCCAGCAGCCCCTCCAAGGCGCGGGCGTCTAATGAAAAACTGTTTTTT.

The chain employs TRBV27 and TRBJ1-4; 9 bases line up with TRBD1. After removal of 9 bases from V and 5 bases from J, the junction contained 4 bases not matched to a gene. The CDR3 covers 13 residues. The germline V gene encodes CDR1 MNHEY and CDR2 SMNVEV (reference sequence). The CDR3 loop is CASWGTGNEKLFF. CDR3 bases: TGTGCCAGTTGGGGGACAGGGAATGAAAAACTGTTTTTT.

The chain couples TRBV5-1 to TRBJ2-3, with D possibly being TRBD2 (5 bases). The CDR3 is 15 residues long. V lost 4 bases, J lost 2 bases, and 14 bases lay in between. In germline, CDR1 is SGHRS, CDR2 YFSETQ. In DNA form, the CDR3 reads TGCGCCAGCAGCCCGGGAAGGTTGCCCACAGATACGCAGTATTTT. This sequence encodes CASSPGRLPTDTQYF.

This sequence joins TRBV29-1 and TRBJ2-7; 10 bases align to TRBD2. This CDR3 comprises 18 residues. Germline CDR1 and CDR2: SQVTM and ANQGSEA. The V and J ends lost 1 base and 3 bases, in that order; junction bases with no gene match: 15. CDR3 in DNA: TGCAGCGTTGAAGGACTAGCGGGTAGCTCGGCGAACCTCTACGAGCAGTACTTC. This translates into CSVEGLAGSSANLYEQYF.

The chain carries TRBV28 and TRBJ2-1, with TRBD2 identical over 7 bases. In germline, CDR1 is MDHEN, CDR2 SYDVKM. Unmatched junction bases numbered 14, after V lost 5 bases and J lost 10 bases. The CDR3 is 15 amino acids. CDR3 coding DNA: TGTGCCAGCAGTGCTTCCGGGACTAATCGAAAGGAGCAGTTCTTC. This translates into CASSASGTNRKEQFF.